This T cell receptor beta chain stems from a study of OX40 agonist ivuxolimab in advanced cancers. Study-level findings and limits: CD4+ and CD8+ blood T cells expanded clonally by week 6 at 0.1 to 3.0 mg/kg.

In regard to this clone: The antigen is unknown.

The assay was immunoSEQ multiplex PCR, and TCRdb's table has in-frame clones only and misses some. Of approximately 100,000 clones listed, approximately 90% are singletons. Per germline, CDR1 MNHEY and CDR2 SVGAGI. V dropped 0 bases and J dropped 5 bases, with 13 bases sitting between them. This CDR3 spans 15 amino acids. The specimen was CD4+ or CD8+ T cells sorted from blood, collected in a trial of the OX40 agonist ivuxolimab. This chain links TRBV6-5 with TRBJ1-2; D is possibly TRBD1 (5 bases). This TCR came from an adult with an advanced solid tumor such as melanoma, head and neck, liver or kidney cancer. CDR3 sequence: CASSYSFPGAYGYTF. The CDR3 DNA reads as TGTGCCAGCAGTTACTCGTTCCCCGGGGCTTATGGCTACACCTTC.